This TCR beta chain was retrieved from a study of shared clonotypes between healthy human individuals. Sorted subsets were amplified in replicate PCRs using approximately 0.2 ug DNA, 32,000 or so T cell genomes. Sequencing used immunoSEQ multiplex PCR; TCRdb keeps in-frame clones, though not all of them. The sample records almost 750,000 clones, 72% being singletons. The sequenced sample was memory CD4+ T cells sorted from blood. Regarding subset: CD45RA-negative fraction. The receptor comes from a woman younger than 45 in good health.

CDR3 DNA sequence: TGTGCCAGCAGCCCAACATGGGCGAACACTGAAGCTTTCTTT. Translating gives CASSPTWANTEAFF. This rearrangement joins TRBV7-2 to TRBJ1-1, with D unclear. V lost 5 bases to trimming and J lost 1 base, with 11 bases between them. The germline V gene encodes CDR1 SGHTA and CDR2 FQGNSA. The length of the CDR3 is 14 residues.